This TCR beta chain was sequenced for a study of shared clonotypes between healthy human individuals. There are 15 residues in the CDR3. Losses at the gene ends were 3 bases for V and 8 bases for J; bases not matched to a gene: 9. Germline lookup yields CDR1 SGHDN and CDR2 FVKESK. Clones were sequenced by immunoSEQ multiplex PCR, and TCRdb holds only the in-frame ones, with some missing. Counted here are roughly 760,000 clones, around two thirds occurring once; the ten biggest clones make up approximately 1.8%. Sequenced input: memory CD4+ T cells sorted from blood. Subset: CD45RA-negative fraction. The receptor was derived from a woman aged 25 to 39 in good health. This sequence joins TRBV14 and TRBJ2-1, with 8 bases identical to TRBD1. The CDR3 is CASSQVTKTGDEQFF. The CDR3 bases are TGTGCCAGCAGCCAGGTAACCAAGACAGGGGATGAGCAGTTCTTC. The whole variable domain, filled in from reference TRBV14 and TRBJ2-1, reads EAGVTQFPSHSVIEKGQTVTLRCDPISGHDNLYWYRRVMGKEIKFLLHFVKESKQDESGMPNNRFLAERTGGTYSTLKVQPAELEDSGVYFCASSQVTKTGDEQFFGPGTRLTVL.